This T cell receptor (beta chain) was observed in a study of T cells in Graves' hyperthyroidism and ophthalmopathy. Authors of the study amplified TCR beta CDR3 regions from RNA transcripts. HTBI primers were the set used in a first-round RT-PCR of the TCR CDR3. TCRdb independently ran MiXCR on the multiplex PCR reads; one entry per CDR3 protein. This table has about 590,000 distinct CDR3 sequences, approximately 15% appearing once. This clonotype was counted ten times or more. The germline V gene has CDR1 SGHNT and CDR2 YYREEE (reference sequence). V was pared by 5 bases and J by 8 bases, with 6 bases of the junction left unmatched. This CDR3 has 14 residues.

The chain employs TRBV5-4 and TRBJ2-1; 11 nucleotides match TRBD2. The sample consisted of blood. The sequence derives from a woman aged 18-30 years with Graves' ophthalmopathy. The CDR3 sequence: CASRLAGGPDEQFF. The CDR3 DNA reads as TGTGCCAGCAGATTAGCGGGAGGGCCCGATGAGCAGTTCTTC.